The present T cell receptor (beta chain) was sequenced within a study of blood T cell repertoires in COVID-19. Study overall: Sources were T cells, B-cell-depleted T cells, or PBMCs; the material itself was cDNA or gDNA.

Original processing notes: For nucleated cells, counts were estimated from reference gene primer amplification. The protocol was immunoSEQ multiplex PCR, while the TCRdb copy is restricted to in-frame clones and leaves out a portion. V, J and clone size were drawn from that table, and D and trimming were deduced from the DNA. The profile shows a few hundred thousand clones, around 90% of them singletons. Germline V gene sequence: CDR1 SGHTA, CDR2 FQGTGA. This CDR3 is built from 13 residues. Trimming took off 3 bases at V and 4 bases at J, with 7 bases between the two ends. The specimen was peripheral blood. The sequence was obtained from a man younger than 30 who had recovered from COVID-19. The V gene is TRBV7-3, the J gene TRBJ1-5; D remains unclear. The CDR3 loop reads CASSLSQNQPQHF. The CDR3 coding sequence is TGTGCCAGCAGCTTGAGCCAAAATCAGCCCCAGCATTTT.